Each of the 23 T cell receptor beta chains below was sequenced from the same sample in a study of cytomegalovirus exposure and HLA in healthy donors. The primer mix had 60 Vbeta and 13 Jbeta primers. TCRdb's table, derived via immunoSEQ multiplex PCR, lists solely in-frame clones and lacks some. The data hold roughly 100,000 clones, with approximately 87% observed a single time. Sequencing input: PBMCs. The source is a middle-aged man in good health and CMV-seronegative.

The genes are TRBV6-1 and TRBJ1-1; possibly TRBD1 for D (6 bases). The V gene lost 4 bases and the J gene lost 1 base, with 7 bases spanning the gap. The CDR3 is made up of 13 amino acids. Germline V gives CDR1 MNHNS, CDR2 SASEGT. CDR3 DNA: TGTGCCAGCAGTGTGGACAGGAACACTGAAGCTTTCTTT. Protein: CASSVDRNTEAFF.

The chain links TRBV9 to TRBJ2-1; D uncertain. V lost 0 bases and J lost 7, with 11 bases in between. CDR1 is SGDLS and CDR2 is YYNGEE in the germline V gene. The CDR3 length is 14 residues. CDR3 in DNA: TGTGCCAGCAGCGTAGGTGCCAGTCCAAATGAGCAGTTCTTC. It encodes CASSVGASPNEQFF.

The chain carries TRBV4-2 and TRBJ2-7, with TRBD2 matching over 7 bases. The V and J ends lost 1 base and 3 bases, in that order; junction bases with no gene match: 3. Germline V gene data show CDR1 as LGHNA and CDR2 as YNFKEQ. This CDR3 has 14 amino acids. CDR3 sequence (DNA): TGTGCCAGCAGCCAAGGGGCTAGCGGCTACGAGCAGTACTTC. This translates into CASSQGASGYEQYF.

This clone has only a few counts. The chain combines TRBV18 with TRBJ1-2; D is unresolved. With 4 bases removed from V and 4 bases from J, the gap between germline ends came to 10 bases. The germline CDR1 and CDR2 sequences are KGHSH and LQKENI. The CDR3 is 13 residues long. This CDR3 reads CASSQPRGYGYTF. CDR3 DNA sequence: TGTGCCAGCTCACAGCCCCGGGGCTATGGCTACACCTTC.

V usage is TRBV2 and J usage is TRBJ1-1; D is perhaps TRBD1 (5 bases). Trimming removed 6 bases at V and 3 bases at J, with 20 bases between. Germline-derived CDR1 and CDR2 are SNHLY and FYNNEI. This CDR3 is built from 16 residues. The CDR3 protein is CASSHGGEGRDTEAFF. The CDR3 DNA sequence: TGTGCCAGCAGCCACGGCGGGGAGGGGAGGGACACTGAAGCTTTCTTT.

This clone has only one observation. V gene TRBV5-6 combines with J gene TRBJ2-7; the D is unclear. This CDR3 spans 13 amino acids. Trimming took off 0 bases at V and 1 base at J, with 5 bases between the two ends. The germline CDR1 and CDR2 sequences are SGHDT and YYEEEE. The CDR3 sequence: CASSLDISYEQYF. The CDR3 DNA is TGTGCCAGCAGCTTGGACATTTCCTACGAGCAGTACTTC.

Comments on this clone: Since no conserved phenylalanine or tryptophan closes the CDR3, a read error is the likely cause. The DNA is omitted, as the CDR3 cannot be located on it reliably, and the CDR3 follows TCRdb's listing. This chain joins TRBV11-2 and TRBJ2-3; the table names TRBD2, a call not compared with the DNA. The CDR3 numbers 9 amino acids, ends counted. Germline-derived CDR1 and CDR2 are SGHAT and FQNNGV. The CDR3 loop reads CASTRGGTA.

The CDR3 here is CASSQAPTRLAVADTQYF. In nucleotides, the CDR3 is TGCGCCAGCAGCCAAGCCCCCACTCGACTAGCGGTGGCAGATACGCAGTATTTT. This sequence joins TRBV4-1 and TRBJ2-3, with TRBD2 matching 9 bases. J was trimmed by 4 bases and V by 1 base; bases with no gene match: 12. This CDR3 spans 18 amino acids. Looked up from germline, CDR1 is MGHRA and CDR2 is YSYEKL.

This chain links TRBV9 with TRBJ2-1; perhaps TRBD2 as D (7 bases). The V gene's germline CDR1 is SGDLS and CDR2 YYNGEE. CDR3 length: 15 residues. Between the trimmed V and J ends, which lost 4 bases and 2 bases, there was a span of 13 bases. The DNA of the CDR3 is TGTGCCAGCAGCCGCACAGGGACTACCTACAATGAGCAGTTCTTC. Translated, it gives CASSRTGTTYNEQFF.

This clone was detected only once. V usage is TRBV9 and J usage is TRBJ1-2, with 8 positions matching TRBD1. J gave up 0 bases and V 4 bases, and 5 bases lay outside the gene matches. The CDR3 contains 15 residues. CDR1 SGDLS and CDR2 YYNGEE come from the germline V gene. CDR3 coding DNA: TGTGCCAGCAGCCTGGGGACAGGTTCTAACTATGGCTACACCTTC. It translates to CASSLGTGSNYGYTF.

This rearrangement joins TRBV2 to TRBJ2-1; 7 nucleotides match TRBD2. This CDR3 is 15 amino acids long. CDR1 is SNHLY, CDR2 FYNNEI, per germline. Trimming at V came to 0 bases and at J to 6 bases, leaving 5 bases not matched to a gene. The CDR3 DNA reads as TGTGCCAGCAGTGAAGCGGGAGGGTTACCCAATGAGCAGTTCTTC. Translating it yields CASSEAGGLPNEQFF. Full variable domain (rest looked up from reference TRBV2 and TRBJ2-1): EPEVTQTPSHQVTQMGQEVILRCVPISNHLYFYWYRQILGQKVEFLVSFYNNEISEKSEIFDDQFSVERPDGSNFTLKIRSTKLEDSAMYFCASSEAGGLPNEQFFGPGTRLTVL.

V and J are TRBV25-1 and TRBJ2-3; 9 bases map to TRBD1. The germline V gene has CDR1 MGHDK and CDR2 SYGVNS. This CDR3 is 15 amino acids long. The V segment lost 7 bases and the J segment 3 bases; nucleotides outside the gene matches: 8. The DNA for the CDR3 is TGTGCCAGCACCGAACAGGGGGCGGTGACAGATACGCAGTATTTT. Translated: CASTEQGAVTDTQYF.

The chain joins TRBV23-1 to TRBJ2-7; TRBD1 agrees at 10 bases. TRBV23-1 is an ORF, and what it does is uncertain. V lost 0 bases, J lost 2 bases, and 4 bases stayed unmatched. The CDR3 length is 16 residues. The CDR3 is CASSQSGQGRPYEQYF. CDR3 DNA sequence: TGCGCCAGCAGTCAATCGGGACAGGGGCGACCCTACGAGCAGTACTTC.

This clone has a single count. The chain employs TRBV11-2 and TRBJ1-4; 8 bases agree with TRBD1. Germline CDR1 reads SGHAT; CDR2 reads FQNNGV. The CDR3 is 17 amino acids. V lost 0 bases to trimming and J lost 4 bases; unmatched junction nucleotides: 7. The CDR3 DNA sequence: TGTGCCAGCAGCTTAGATCCCAGGACAGGGTATAATGAAAAACTGTTTTTT. Its protein product is CASSLDPRTGYNEKLFF.

The CDR3 sequence: CASSRGPSSTEAFF. CDR3 in DNA: TGTGCCAGCTCACGAGGCCCTTCTAGCACTGAAGCTTTCTTT. The chain recombines TRBV18 with TRBJ1-1; D ambiguous. The CDR3 spans 14 residues. Germline V gives CDR1 KGHSH, CDR2 LQKENI. V was pared by 4 bases and J by 4 bases, with 13 bases between.

The chain links TRBV5-4 to TRBJ1-1, with D possibly matching TRBD1 (5 bases). V lost 4 bases and J 6 bases, leaving 19 bases between the germline ends. Germline loops: CDR1 SGHNT, CDR2 YYREEE (reference sequence). The CDR3 extends over 15 amino acids. The CDR3 coding sequence is TGTGCCAGCAGCCGAACCCGACAGTCGGGAGCTGAAGCTTTCTTT. Protein product: CASSRTRQSGAEAFF.

The chain recombines TRBV11-2 with TRBJ2-2; D not certain. CDR1 and CDR2 from the germline V gene are SGHAT and FQNNGV. The ends were cut back, 5 bases at V and 1 base at J, with 14 bases in the middle. The CDR3 extends over 16 amino acids. The CDR3 spells CASSANPIENTGELFF. In DNA, the CDR3 is TGTGCCAGCAGCGCCAACCCTATAGAGAACACCGGGGAGCTGTTTTTT.

The genes are TRBV7-9 and TRBJ2-3, with TRBD2 matching 13 bases. Germline V gene sequence: CDR1 SEHNR, CDR2 FQNEAQ (reference sequence). The CDR3 runs to 15 residues. With V trimmed by 7 bases and J by 6 bases, 7 bases remained unmatched. This chain's CDR3 is CASTRLAGGADTQYF. The CDR3, as DNA: TGTGCCAGCACGCGACTAGCGGGGGGAGCTGATACGCAGTATTTT.

CDR3 loop: CASQDISGNTIYF. The CDR3 coding sequence is TGTGCCAGCCAGGACATCTCTGGAAACACCATATATTTT. The chain carries TRBV19 and TRBJ1-3; a possible D gene is TRBD1 (5 bases). The CDR3 consists of 13 residues. Germline-derived CDR1 and CDR2 are LNHDA and SQIVND (reference sequence). Between the trimmed V and J ends, which lost 9 bases and 0 bases, there was a span of 9 bases.

The V call is TRBV15, the J call TRBJ1-2; D is perhaps TRBD1 (6 bases). Germline assignment: CDR1 LNHNV and CDR2 YYDKDF (reference sequence). This CDR3 contains 15 residues. V lost 5 bases to trimming and J lost 5 bases, with 18 bases between them. CDR3 bases: TGTGCCACCAGCGCTGGGACACGGGAAATATATGGCTACACCTTC. It translates to CATSAGTREIYGYTF.

The CDR3 nucleotides read TGTGCCAGCAGTCGAGCGGGGGCCACAGATACGCAGTATTTT. Translated, it gives CASSRAGATDTQYF. The J gene is TRBJ2-3, the V gene TRBV2, with 8 bases aligning to TRBD2. The CDR3 extends over 14 amino acids. V shed 5 bases and J 2 bases; nucleotides not matched to a gene: 3. Germline V gene data show CDR1 as SNHLY and CDR2 as FYNNEI.

This rearrangement joins TRBV7-9 to TRBJ2-7, with D maybe TRBD2 (5 bases). Germline V gene lookup returns CDR1 SEHNR and CDR2 FQNEAQ (reference sequence). This CDR3 is built from 14 residues. V was pared by 3 bases and J by 3 bases, with 12 bases between. CDR3 region: CASSLLQGSYEQYF. In nucleotides, the CDR3 is TGTGCCAGCAGCTTGTTACAAGGGAGCTACGAGCAGTACTTC.

The chain is built from TRBV6-1 and TRBJ2-7; no firm D call. The CDR3 covers 12 residues. V was clipped by 4 bases and J by 3 bases, with 7 bases between them. CDR1 and CDR2 (germline): MNHNS, SASEGT. The CDR3 spells CASSARDYEQYF. CDR3 sequence (DNA): TGTGCCAGCAGTGCGCGAGACTACGAGCAGTACTTC.